This TCR beta chain was captured in a study of cytotoxic CD8 clonotypes in ibrutinib-treated CLL. Study results and caveats: The study found public clonotypes uncommon, contracting or stable on treatment. Increased clonality at ibrutinib response gave way to a return toward baseline at progression.

CDR1 and CDR2 (germline): MNHEY, SVGAGI. Trimming cost V 5 bases and J 2 bases; bases outside gene matches: 6. The CDR3 extends over 15 amino acids. About 2.2 micrograms of genomic DNA (from cryopreserved PBMCs) were used for TCR beta libraries. Concerning this clone: Its cognate antigen is unknown.

Using immunoSEQ multiplex PCR, the repertoire was profiled, and TCRdb retains in-frame clones only, with some absent. The sample includes hundreds of thousands of clones, under 75% seen only once; the top ten take roughly 14%. The clonotype comes from a human donor with chronic lymphocytic leukemia. The rearrangement uses TRBV6-5 and TRBJ1-2; 9 nucleotides agree with TRBD1. This specimen consisted of PBMCs, obtained after 24 months of ibrutinib treatment. The CDR3, as DNA: TGTGCCAGCAGTCCTAAGGGGACAGGGAACTATGGCTACACCTTC. Its translation is CASSPKGTGNYGYTF.